This T cell receptor (beta chain) is from a study of human T cells and chemical hapten exposure. As for time point: patch test 1, 2 weeks after DPC sensitization. Treatment indicated: therapeutic diphenylcyclopropenone sensitization with weekly scalp DPC. V was cut by 7 bases and J by 3 bases, with 12 bases left in between. CDR1 and CDR2 (germline): DFQATT, SNEGSKA (reference sequence). This CDR3 has 12 amino acids. One entry per CDR3 protein, called by TCRdb with MiXCR from the RACE reads. Of 370,000 or so distinct CDR3 sequences in the sample, 4.8% were seen once. The sequence derives from a woman aged 45-65 years with alopecia areata. Some clones in this sample may be carry-over from other donors' samples. The sequences come from whole blood, collected in connection with sensitization to the hapten diphenylcyclopropenone (DPC). This rearrangement joins TRBV20-1 to TRBJ2-5; TRBD1 might be the D (5 bases). The CDR3 DNA is TGCAGTGAGTCGGGCAGGGAAGAGACCCAGTACTTC. It encodes CSESGREETQYF.